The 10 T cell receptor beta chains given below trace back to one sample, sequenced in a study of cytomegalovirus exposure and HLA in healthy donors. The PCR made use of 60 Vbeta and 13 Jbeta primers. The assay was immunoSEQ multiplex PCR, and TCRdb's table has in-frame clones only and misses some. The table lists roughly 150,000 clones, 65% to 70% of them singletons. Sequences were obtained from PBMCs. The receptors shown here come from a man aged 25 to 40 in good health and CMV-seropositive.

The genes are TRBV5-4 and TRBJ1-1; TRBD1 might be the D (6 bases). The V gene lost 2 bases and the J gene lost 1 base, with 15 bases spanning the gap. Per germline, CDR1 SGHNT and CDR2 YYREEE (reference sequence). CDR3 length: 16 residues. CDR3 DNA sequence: TGTGCCAGCAGCTTACCGGGAGGGGGGACGAACACTGAAGCTTTCTTT. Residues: CASSLPGGGTNTEAFF. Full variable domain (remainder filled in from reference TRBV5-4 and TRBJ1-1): ETGVTQSPTHLIKTRGQQVTLRCSSQSGHNTVSWYQQALGQGPQFIFQYYREEENGRGNFPPRFSGLQFPNYSSELNVNALELDDSALYLCASSLPGGGTNTEAFFGQGTRLTVV.

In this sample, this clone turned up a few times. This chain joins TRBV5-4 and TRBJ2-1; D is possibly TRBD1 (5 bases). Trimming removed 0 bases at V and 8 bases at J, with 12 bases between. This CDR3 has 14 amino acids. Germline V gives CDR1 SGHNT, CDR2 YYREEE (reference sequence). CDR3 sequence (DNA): TGTGCCAGCAGCTTGGAAGTAGGGGCGGATGAGCAGTTCTTC. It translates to CASSLEVGADEQFF.

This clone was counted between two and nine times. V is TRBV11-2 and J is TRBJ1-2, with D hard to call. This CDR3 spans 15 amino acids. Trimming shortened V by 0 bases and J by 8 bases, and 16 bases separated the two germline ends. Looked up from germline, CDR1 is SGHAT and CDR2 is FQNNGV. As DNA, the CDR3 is TGTGCCAGCAGCTTAGAATTAGCGAGTTCGAGCGGCTACACCTTC. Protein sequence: CASSLELASSSGYTF.

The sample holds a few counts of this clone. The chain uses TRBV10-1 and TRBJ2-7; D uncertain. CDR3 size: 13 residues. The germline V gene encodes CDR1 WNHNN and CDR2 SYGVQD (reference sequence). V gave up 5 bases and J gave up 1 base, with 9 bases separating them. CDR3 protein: CASSPWRSYEQYF. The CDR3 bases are TGCGCCAGCAGTCCCTGGCGGTCCTACGAGCAGTACTTC.

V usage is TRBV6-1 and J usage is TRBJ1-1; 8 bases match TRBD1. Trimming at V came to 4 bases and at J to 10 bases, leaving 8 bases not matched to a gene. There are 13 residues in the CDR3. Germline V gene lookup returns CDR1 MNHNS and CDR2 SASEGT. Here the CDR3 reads CASSATGVRGAFF. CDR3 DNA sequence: TGTGCCAGCAGTGCGACAGGGGTGCGCGGAGCTTTCTTT.

For the CDR3, the DNA is TGTGCCAGCAGCTTAAGGGGGATGGATCCGCCCCAGCATTTT. It specifies CASSLRGMDPPQHF. The V and J genes are TRBV7-8 and TRBJ1-5; D might be TRBD1 (6 bases). Germline CDR1 is SGHVS and CDR2 is FQNEAQ. Trimming cost V 2 bases and J 9 bases, with 14 bases left between them. The CDR3 contains 14 residues.

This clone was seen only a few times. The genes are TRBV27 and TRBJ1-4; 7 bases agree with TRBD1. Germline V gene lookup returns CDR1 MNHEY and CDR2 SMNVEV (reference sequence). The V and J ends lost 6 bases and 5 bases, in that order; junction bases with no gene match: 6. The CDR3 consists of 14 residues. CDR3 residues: CASRREGANEKLFF. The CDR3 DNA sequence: TGTGCCAGCAGACGGGAGGGGGCGAATGAAAAACTGTTTTTT.

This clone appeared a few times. The CDR3 here is CSGREEEQFF. CDR3 DNA sequence: TGCAGCGGCAGAGAGGAGGAGCAGTTCTTC. This chain uses TRBV29-1 with TRBJ2-1; D not certain. The CDR3 has 10 amino acids. From germline, CDR1 is SQVTM and CDR2 ANQGSEA. The V and J ends lost 7 bases and 10 bases respectively, with 11 bases between them.

CDR3 DNA sequence: TGCGCCAGCAGCTTCCGGGACAGCAACACCGGGGAGCTGTTTTTT. Encoded protein: CASSFRDSNTGELFF. The chain employs TRBV5-1 and TRBJ2-2; 7 bases line up with TRBD1. Trimming cost V 2 bases and J 2 bases; bases outside gene matches: 3. CDR1 is SGHRS and CDR2 is YFSETQ in the germline V gene. The CDR3 length is 15 residues.

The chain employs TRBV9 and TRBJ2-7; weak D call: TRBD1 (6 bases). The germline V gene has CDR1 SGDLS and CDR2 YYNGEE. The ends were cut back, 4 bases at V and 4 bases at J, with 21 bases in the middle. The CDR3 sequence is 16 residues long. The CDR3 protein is CASSSAPEQGAYEQYF. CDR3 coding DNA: TGTGCCAGCAGCAGCGCGCCGGAACAGGGTGCTTACGAGCAGTACTTC.